These 25 T cell receptor beta chains were all obtained from the same sample, sequenced in a study of a mutant IDH1 vaccine in newly diagnosed glioma. Described time point: week 5, during vaccination. In the vaccine, a single dose held 300 ug of the mutant IDH1 20-mer peptide, along with topical imiquimod. Sequencing used immunoSEQ multiplex PCR; TCRdb keeps in-frame clones, though not all of them. This sample yields approximately 39,000 clones, of which around 81% are seen a single time; about an eighth belongs to the top ten. Their antigens remain unidentified. Material: PBMCs, obtained from a glioma patient whose treatment included an IDH1 peptide vaccine. The receptors derive from a man aged 45-60 years with glioma.

In this sample, this clone turned up once. The chain uses TRBV5-6 and TRBJ2-2; 7 positions agree with TRBD1. CDR1 and CDR2 from the germline V gene are SGHDT and YYEEEE. The CDR3 has 16 residues. With 2 bases clipped from V and 5 bases from J, the junction kept 9 bases outside the gene matches. The CDR3 sequence: CASSFGQASWTGELFF. As DNA, the CDR3 is TGTGCCAGCAGCTTCGGACAGGCCTCGTGGACCGGGGAGCTGTTTTTT.

Relative to its sample, this clone is medium-sized. As DNA, the CDR3 is TGTGCCACCAGCAGAGCTAGCGGGAGTTACAATGAGCAGTTCTTC. The encoded protein is CATSRASGSYNEQFF. The genes are TRBV15 and TRBJ2-1; 10 bases agree with TRBD2. The length of the CDR3 is 15 residues. The V gene's germline CDR1 is LNHNV and CDR2 YYDKDF (reference sequence). J was trimmed by 4 bases and V by 1 base; bases with no gene match: 1.

In this sample, this clone is medium-sized. The gene calls are TRBV6-4 and TRBJ2-3; 9 nucleotides align to TRBD2. From germline, CDR1 is MRHNA and CDR2 SNTAGT. The CDR3 covers 14 residues. Trimming took 6 bases from V and 2 from J; bases not matched to a gene: 3. The DNA for the CDR3 is TGTGCCAGCAGCCCGGGACTAGCCACAGATACGCAGTATTTT. Translation gives CASSPGLATDTQYF.

This rearrangement joins TRBV9 to TRBJ1-2; 9 positions agree with TRBD1. The germline V gene encodes CDR1 SGDLS and CDR2 YYNGEE. CDR3 length equals 16 residues. The ends lost 4 bases at V and 4 bases at J; junction bases unmatched: 11. This CDR3 is CASSISGTGYAYGYTF. DNA for the CDR3: TGTGCCAGCAGCATTTCCGGGACAGGGTACGCCTATGGCTACACCTTC.

The chain employs TRBV19 and TRBJ1-1, with 7 positions matching TRBD1. The germline gives CDR1 LNHDA, CDR2 SQIVND (reference sequence). The CDR3 contains 13 residues. With V trimmed by 6 bases and J by 0 bases, 1 base remained unmatched. Written as DNA, the CDR3 is TGTGCCAGTAGGACAGGGATGAACACTGAAGCTTTCTTT. It is translated as CASRTGMNTEAFF.

This clone was observed a single time. The chain employs TRBV19 and TRBJ1-3; TRBD1 is a possible D gene (5 bases). Trimming left V 4 bases short and J 4 bases short, with 11 bases between. This CDR3 comprises 14 residues. Germline lookup yields CDR1 LNHDA and CDR2 SQIVND (reference sequence). Here the CDR3 reads CASSTGDYGNTIYF. In DNA, the CDR3 is TGTGCCAGTAGTACCGGGGACTACGGAAACACCATATATTTT.

This chain links TRBV5-4 with TRBJ1-2; D perhaps matches TRBD1 (5 bases). Germline CDR1 and CDR2: SGHNT and YYREEE (reference sequence). V was shortened by 6 bases and J by 0 bases, with 15 bases between the two germline ends. This CDR3 is built from 15 residues. CDR3 sequence reads: CASTVGTTTNYGYTF. The DNA for the CDR3 is TGTGCCAGCACGGTTGGGACGACCACTAACTATGGCTACACCTTC.

The chain joins TRBV6-5 to TRBJ2-7; D perhaps matches TRBD2 (7 bases). The CDR3 consists of 15 residues. Germline lookup yields CDR1 MNHEY and CDR2 SVGAGI. Trimming pared 0 bases from V and 4 bases from J, leaving 13 bases between. CDR3 sequence reads: CASSYSTGGNYEQYF. The CDR3 bases are TGTGCCAGCAGTTACTCCACGGGGGGCAATTACGAGCAGTACTTC.

This clone was recorded a few times. This chain uses TRBV7-6 with TRBJ2-1; 9 bases match TRBD2. V dropped 5 bases and J dropped 9; count of bases not matched to a gene: 11. The CDR3 is made up of 15 amino acids. The germline gives CDR1 SGHVS, CDR2 FNYEAQ. The CDR3 sequence is CASSRSGGSLVEQFF. DNA of the CDR3: TGTGCCAGCAGCCGTAGCGGGGGTTCCCTAGTTGAGCAGTTCTTC. The full variable domain, with the rest looked up from reference TRBV7-6 and TRBJ2-1, is GAGVSQSPRYKVTKRGQDVALRCDPISGHVSLYWYRQALGQGPEFLTYFNYEAQQDKSGLPNDRFSAERPEGSISTLTIQRTEQRDSAMYRCASSRSGGSLVEQFFGPGTRLTVL.

By sample share, this clone is medium-sized. This rearrangement joins TRBV6-1 to TRBJ2-7, with 12 bases that match TRBD2. The CDR3 extends over 15 amino acids. Germline-derived CDR1 and CDR2 are MNHNS and SASEGT. Unmatched junction bases numbered 4, after V lost 2 bases and J lost 5 bases. The CDR3 sequence is CASSELAGGPDEQYF. The CDR3 bases are TGTGCCAGCAGTGAACTAGCGGGAGGGCCGGACGAGCAGTACTTC.

This chain joins TRBV7-9 and TRBJ2-5; TRBD2 matches at 7 bases. V was clipped by 2 bases and J by 3 bases; unmatched bases: 6. The CDR3 loop spans 15 amino acids. CDR1 and CDR2 from the germline V gene are SEHNR and FQNEAQ (reference sequence). The CDR3 DNA sequence: TGTGCCAGCAGCTTATTTCTAGCGGTTAAAGAGACCCAGTACTTC. This gives the protein CASSLFLAVKETQYF.

The genes are TRBV6-6 and TRBJ2-3, with D perhaps TRBD2 (5 bases). This CDR3 contains 15 residues. CDR1 MNHNY and CDR2 SVGAGI come from the germline V gene (reference sequence). Trimming cost V 0 bases and J 2 bases, with 9 bases left between them. CDR3 residues: CASSYSGINTDTQYF. The CDR3 DNA is TGTGCCAGCAGTTACTCCGGGATCAACACAGATACGCAGTATTTT.

The V and J genes are TRBV7-6 and TRBJ1-4, with 9 bases fitting TRBD1. V shed 8 bases, J shed 5 bases, and the junction held 3 bases outside the gene matches. Germline V gene sequence: CDR1 SGHVS, CDR2 FNYEAQ. This CDR3 comprises 13 residues. The CDR3: CASGTGLNEKLFF. In nucleotides, the CDR3 is TGTGCCAGCGGGACAGGGCTAAATGAAAAACTGTTTTTT.

The CDR3 coding sequence is TGTGCCAGCAGTGAAGTAGGGCAGGTAGCCAAAAACATTCAGTACTTC. This translates into CASSEVGQVAKNIQYF. This rearrangement joins TRBV2 to TRBJ2-4; D uncertain. The CDR3 runs to 16 residues. CDR1 and CDR2 from the germline V gene are SNHLY and FYNNEI. Trimming removed 1 base from V and 0 bases from J, with 10 bases in between.

This chain uses TRBV2 with TRBJ2-3; possible D gene TRBD1, 5 bases. V lost 8 bases, J lost 1 base, and 13 bases lay in between. CDR3 length: 14 amino acids. Germline values: CDR1 SNHLY, CDR2 FYNNEI. CDR3 in DNA: TGTGCCAGCGTACAGGCTCAAGGCACAGATACGCAGTATTTT. It encodes CASVQAQGTDTQYF.

The gene calls are TRBV7-4 and TRBJ2-6, with unresolved D. The CDR3 length is 18 residues. Per the germline V gene, CDR1 is SGHVT and CDR2 is SQSDAQ. Trimming pared 5 bases from V and 5 bases from J, leaving 22 bases between. CDR3 sequence (DNA): TGTGCCAGCAGCGCATACCACAGCTCACAAAGTCGGGCCAACGTCCTGACTTTC. Protein product: CASSAYHSSQSRANVLTF.

This chain uses TRBV7-2 with TRBJ2-7; TRBD2 aligns across 7 bases. The germline gives CDR1 SGHTA, CDR2 FQGNSA. The CDR3 totals 16 residues. V shed 0 bases and J 2 bases; nucleotides not matched to a gene: 7. CDR3 DNA sequence: TGTGCCAGCAGCTTAGCGGGCGGGGGAACAACCTACGAGCAGTACTTC. Its protein product is CASSLAGGGTTYEQYF.

The V call is TRBV15, the J call TRBJ1-5, with D perhaps matching TRBD1 (5 bases). The CDR3 covers 15 residues. V lost 1 base and J 3 bases, leaving 10 bases between the germline ends. CDR1 and CDR2 from the germline V gene are LNHNV and YYDKDF (reference sequence). Here the CDR3 DNA reads TGTGCCACCAGCAGAGCCAGGGAGAACAATCAGCCCCAGCATTTT. Encoded protein: CATSRARENNQPQHF. The full variable domain, with the rest looked up from reference TRBV15 and TRBJ1-5, is DAMVIQNPRYQVTQFGKPVTLSCSQTLNHNVMYWYQQKSSQAPKLLFHYYDKDFNNEADTPDNFQSRRPNTSFCFLDIRSPGLGDTAMYLCATSRARENNQPQHFGDGTRLSIL.

This clone was found a few times. The chain combines TRBV6-1 with TRBJ2-5; 8 positions agree with TRBD2. Germline V CDR1 and CDR2: MNHNS, SASEGT. The J segment lost 5 bases and the V segment lost 6 bases, leaving 8 bases of the junction unmatched. The CDR3 has 14 amino acids. The DNA for the CDR3 is TGTGCCAGCAGAGGACAGCGGGGGCGGGAGACCCAGTACTTC. Amino acids: CASRGQRGRETQYF.

The rearrangement uses TRBV28 and TRBJ2-7; TRBD2 aligns across 8 bases. The V segment lost 6 bases and the J segment 4 bases; nucleotides outside the gene matches: 8. This CDR3 spans 14 amino acids. Germline values: CDR1 MDHEN, CDR2 SYDVKM. CDR3 nucleotides: TGTGCCAGCAGAAGGAGGAGCGGGAGTTACGAGCAGTACTTC. It yields the protein CASRRRSGSYEQYF.

The rearrangement uses TRBV5-8 and TRBJ1-2; 9 positions match TRBD1. In germline, CDR1 is SGHTS, CDR2 YDEGEE. There are 14 residues in the CDR3. J lost 6 bases, V lost 2 bases, and 5 bases had no gene match. CDR3 in amino acids: CASSFRDRENGYTF. CDR3 DNA: TGTGCCAGCAGCTTTCGGGACAGGGAGAATGGCTACACCTTC.

This chain joins TRBV9 and TRBJ2-2; 7 bases map to TRBD1. CDR3 size: 17 residues. V was pared by 0 bases and J by 6 bases, with 11 bases of the junction left unmatched. Looked up from germline, CDR1 is SGDLS and CDR2 is YYNGEE. CDR3 DNA sequence: TGTGCCAGCAGCGTAGGGGAGAACAGGGGACGTGCCGGGGAGCTGTTTTTT. Translated, it gives CASSVGENRGRAGELFF.

The gene calls are TRBV5-4 and TRBJ2-1; D is perhaps TRBD2 (5 bases). The CDR3 covers 14 residues. V lost 3 bases, J lost 5 bases, and 12 bases lay in between. Germline CDR1 SGHNT, CDR2 YYREEE (reference sequence). The CDR3 nucleotides are TGTGCCAGCAGCTCTTTCCGGGGAAACAATGAGCAGTTCTTC. Amino acids: CASSSFRGNNEQFF.

This clone was observed a single time. The rearrangement links TRBV7-9 to TRBJ2-7; no clear D. V lost 4 bases, J lost 3 bases, and 7 bases lay in between. There are 12 residues in the CDR3. Germline V gene lookup returns CDR1 SEHNR and CDR2 FQNEAQ (reference sequence). DNA for the CDR3: TGTGCCAGCAGCTCGGGCTTCTACGAGCAGTACTTC. This translates into CASSSGFYEQYF.

This clone was seen a single time. The rearrangement links TRBV6-1 to TRBJ2-6; no reliable D call. The CDR3 is 14 residues long. Trimming shortened V by 4 bases and J by 0 bases, and 4 bases separated the two germline ends. CDR1 and CDR2 (germline): MNHNS, SASEGT. CDR3 sequence reads: CASSALSGANVLTF. Here the CDR3 DNA reads TGTGCCAGCAGTGCCCTCTCTGGGGCCAACGTCCTGACTTTC.